The 8 T cell receptor beta chains presented below share a single source sample, sequenced in a study of blood T cells in healthy people across ages. Combining a sample-barcoded 5' primer with a J-beta primer mix, a second PCR ran for roughly 7 to 12 cycles. TCRdb fed the 5' RACE reads into MiXCR, producing one record per CDR3 protein. The sample yields hundreds of thousands of distinct CDR3 sequences, 58% seen once. The sequenced sample consisted of blood. The receptors were gathered from a man in his 60s in good health.

The rearrangement joins TRBV20-1 to TRBJ2-3, with 8 positions matching TRBD2. V was clipped by 1 base and J by 0 bases; unmatched bases: 18. The CDR3 length is 20 residues. CDR1 and CDR2 from the germline V gene are DFQATT and SNEGSKA (reference sequence). CDR3 protein: CSARAALGSGGVVSTDTQYF. In nucleotides, the CDR3 is TGCAGTGCTAGAGCTGCCCTGGGGAGCGGGGGAGTTGTTAGCACAGATACGCAGTATTTT.

The chain combines TRBV28 with TRBJ1-1; 7 bases fit TRBD1. Germline-derived CDR1 and CDR2 are MDHEN and SYDVKM. V lost 5 bases to trimming and J lost 1 base; unmatched junction nucleotides: 7. The CDR3 sequence is 15 residues long. As DNA, the CDR3 is TGTGCCAGCAGTCTGCACCGGGACAGGAACACTGAAGCTTTCTTT. Protein product: CASSLHRDRNTEAFF.

In its sample, this clonotype was seen a few times. The chain carries TRBV10-3 and TRBJ2-1, with a possible D match to TRBD2 (5 bases). Trimming removed 0 bases at V and 1 base at J, with 7 bases between. CDR3 length equals 15 residues. Germline V gene sequence: CDR1 ENHRY, CDR2 SYGVKD. Written as DNA, the CDR3 is TGTGCCATCAGTGAGTCCGGACTTTCCTACAATGAGCAGTTCTTC. This translates into CAISESGLSYNEQFF.

This clonotype was found many times. The genes are TRBV5-8 and TRBJ2-7; possible D gene TRBD2, 7 bases. Deletions cut 1 base from V and 6 bases from J, with 14 bases between. Germline lookup yields CDR1 SGHTS and CDR2 YDEGEE. CDR3 length: 14 amino acids. DNA of the CDR3: TGTGCCAGCAGCTTGAGTCCGCGGGGGCTCGAGCAGTACTTC. Residues: CASSLSPRGLEQYF.

This clonotype was observed many times. At one of its ends the junction is not consistent with the germline gene, which may arise from a read error. The genes are TRBV5-1 and TRBJ2-6; D remains unclear. This CDR3 comprises 15 residues. The V gene's germline CDR1 is SGHRS and CDR2 YFSETQ. The CDR3 loop reads CASSPPSSGANVLTF. CDR3 DNA: TGTGCCAGCAGTCCCCCGAGCTCTGGGGCCAACGTCCTGACTTTC.

The chain combines TRBV7-2 with TRBJ2-3, with 9 bases that match TRBD2. Per germline, CDR1 SGHTA and CDR2 FQGNSA. The CDR3 is made up of 15 amino acids. V shed 5 bases, J shed 2 bases, and the junction held 5 bases outside the gene matches. Here the CDR3 DNA reads TGTGCCAGCAGCCGCGCGGGGGGGCCCACAGATACGCAGTATTTT. It specifies CASSRAGGPTDTQYF.

This clonotype turned up a few times. A single base separates this from a much larger clone, so it may be a read error. The chain has TRBV27 and TRBJ2-1, with D unclear. The J call may be wrong; the DNA end is better matched by TRBJ2-7. The V gene's germline CDR1 is MNHEY and CDR2 SMNVEV (reference sequence). This CDR3 contains 14 residues. This CDR3 reads CASSVVSGYNEQYF. CDR3 nucleotides: TGTGCCAGCAGTGTAGTGTCTGGGTACAATGAGCAGTACTTC.

The chain links TRBV7-2 to TRBJ1-5; TRBD1 aligns across 9 bases. The V segment lost 5 bases and the J segment 2 bases; nucleotides outside the gene matches: 7. The CDR3 consists of 16 residues. Per germline, CDR1 SGHTA and CDR2 FQGNSA. The CDR3 sequence is CASSHGTGWGNQPQHF. The CDR3 DNA reads as TGTGCCAGCAGCCACGGGACAGGGTGGGGCAATCAGCCCCAGCATTTT.